A selection of T cell receptor beta chains follows, all from one sample in a study of T cell changes during pregnancy in multiple sclerosis. Only in-frame clones appear in the TCRdb table, and some are missing; sequencing was by immunoSEQ multiplex PCR. The data hold more than 10,000 clones, with approximately 91% observed a single time. Material: CD8+ T cells from peripheral blood mononuclear cells, obtained in the first trimester of pregnancy. These receptors were collected from a female donor with multiple sclerosis, enrolled in a pregnancy study. Both conserved end residues are part of each CDR3. A D gene is named only where the DNA matches it firmly. Size values are once, few and many counts, or a class for expanded clones, and some rows have none.

D,size,J,V,DNA,CDR3
TRBD1,NA,TRBJ1-1,TRBV7-8,TGTGCCAGCAGCTTAGGACAGGGGAACACTGAAGCTTTCTTT,CASSLGQGNTEAFF
NA,NA,TRBJ1-4,TRBV4-1,TGCGCCAGCAGCCAAGATCCGGAGGAAAAACTGTTTTTT,CASSQDPEEKLFF
NA,NA,TRBJ2-5,TRBV14,TGTGCCAGCAGCCAAGATAAGACAGAGTGGTACCAAGAGACCCAGTACTTC,CASSQDKTEWYQETQYF
NA,NA,TRBJ2-2,TRBV6-4,TGTGCCAGCAGTGAAAAAGACAGCAACACCGGGGAGCTGTTTTTT,CASSEKDSNTGELFF
TRBD1,NA,TRBJ2-3,TRBV9,TGTGCCAGCAGCCCCGGGGACAGGGGGCTCACAGATACGCAGTATTTT,CASSPGDRGLTDTQYF
TRBD1,NA,TRBJ1-1,TRBV7-9,TGTGCCAGCACCCCCCGGGACAGGGGGCGCATGAACACTGAAGCTTTCTTT,CASTPRDRGRMNTEAFF
TRBD2,NA,TRBJ2-7,TRBV2,TGTGCCAGCAGCGGACTAGCGGGGGGCTACGAGCAGTACTTC,CASSGLAGGYEQYF
NA,NA,TRBJ2-7,TRBV9,TGTGCCAGCAGCGTAGATGGGGCCGAGCAGTACTTC,CASSVDGAEQYF
TRBD1,medium-sized,TRBJ2-7,TRBV4-1,TGCGCCAGCAGCCAGGGGCCGGGACAGGGGACCTACGAGCAGTACTTC,CASSQGPGQGTYEQYF
NA,NA,TRBJ1-1,TRBV6-4,TGTGCCAGCAGTGACGGCCACAGCCCAGGTGAAGCTTTCTTT,CASSDGHSPGEAFF
TRBD1,NA,TRBJ1-1,TRBV5-6,TGTGCCAGCAGCTCCGTCCCGGGACAGGGAACAAACACTGAAGCTTTCTTT,CASSSVPGQGTNTEAFF
TRBD1,NA,TRBJ1-5,TRBV27,TGTGCCAGCAGTCCCCGACAGGGCGATCAGCCCCAGCATTTT,CASSPRQGDQPQHF
NA,NA,TRBJ2-7,TRBV27,TGTGCCAGCAGTTTAGGAGGGGACGAGCAGTACTTC,CASSLGGDEQYF
NA,NA,TRBJ1-1,TRBV6-5,TGTGCCAGCAGTTACGCCCAGCGGACCATGAACACTGAAGCTTTCTTT,CASSYAQRTMNTEAFF
TRBD2,NA,TRBJ2-5,TRBV28,TGTGCCAGCAGTCCAGGACTAGCGGGGGATTGGGAGACCCAGTACTTC,CASSPGLAGDWETQYF
NA,few,TRBJ1-3,TRBV7-2,TGTGCCAGCAGCCCGTCGGGACTGTCTGGAAACACCATATATTTT,CASSPSGLSGNTIYF
TRBD2,medium-sized,TRBJ2-7,TRBV19,TGTGCCAGTAGTATCGGACTAGCGAGCTCCTACGAGCAGTACTTC,CASSIGLASSYEQYF
NA,once,TRBJ2-5,TRBV27,TGTGCCAGCACCCGTGTAGGGGGGGAAGAAGAGACCCAGTACTTC,CASTRVGGEEETQYF
NA,NA,TRBJ2-7,TRBV6-1,TGTGCCAGCATTGAAGACGGGACTTCCTCCTACGAGCAGTACTTC,CASIEDGTSSYEQYF
NA,NA,TRBJ1-2,TRBV27,TGTGCCAGCAGTTTAGGGGGCCGAGCGTACACCTTC,CASSLGGRAYTF
TRBD1,NA,TRBJ1-5,TRBV16,TGTGCCAGCAGCCCCTACCCCACATCGGGAGGGGGCCAGCCCCAGCATTTT,CASSPYPTSGGGQPQHF
TRBD1,NA,TRBJ1-2,TRBV4-1,TGCGCCAGCAGCCTGGACAGGGGGCGGAATGGCTACACCTTC,CASSLDRGRNGYTF
NA,NA,TRBJ2-5,TRBV4-3,TGCGCCAGCAGCCAAGATAGGTGGGAGTGGCAAGAGACCCAGTACTTC,CASSQDRWEWQETQYF
TRBD1,once,TRBJ2-1,TRBV5-6,TGTGCCAGCAGCTTTGAGATATATCGGGACAGGGGGTTTGATGAGCAGTTCTTC,CASSFEIYRDRGFDEQFF
NA,NA,TRBJ1-6,TRBV6-6,TGTGCCAGCAGTTACTACCCAGGGAATTCACCCCTCCACTTT,CASSYYPGNSPLHF
NA,NA,TRBJ2-1,TRBV5-1,TGCGCCAGCAGCTCCGTACTAACGAGGACAGACTCTTTCGTCAGTGAGCAGTTCTTC,CASSSVLTRTDSFVSEQFF
TRBD1,NA,TRBJ1-2,TRBV7-9,TGTGCCAGCAGCTTAGAGCATCAGGAACAGGGGTATGGCTACACCTTC,CASSLEHQEQGYGYTF
TRBD2,NA,TRBJ2-3,TRBV5-4,TGTGCCAGCAGCTCCTTCCTAGCGGGCCCTAGCACAGATACGCAGTATTTT,CASSSFLAGPSTDTQYF
NA,NA,TRBJ2-6,TRBV4-1,TGCGCCAGCAGTGTGGGGCCACACTCTGGGGCCAACGTCCTGACTTTC,CASSVGPHSGANVLTF
NA,NA,TRBJ1-1,TRBV11-3,TGTGCCAGCAGCCCCACAGGCCTGGACACTGAAGCTTTCTTT,CASSPTGLDTEAFF
NA,NA,TRBJ2-1,TRBV11-3,TGTGCCAGCAGCTTAATGAGCGGAGGACTATTAGGCGATGAGCAGTTCTTC,CASSLMSGGLLGDEQFF
NA,NA,TRBJ2-6,TRBV30,TGTGCCTGGAGTACCGAGGCCTCGGGGGCCAACGTCCTGACTTTC,CAWSTEASGANVLTF
NA,NA,TRBJ1-4,TRBV19,TGTGCCAGTACCCAGAGGCAGCCTGGCGAAAAACTGTTTTTT,CASTQRQPGEKLFF
TRBD1,medium-sized,TRBJ2-7,TRBV27,TGTGCCAGCAGTGCGCTCTCCGGGACAGCCGGATTGTACGAGCAGTACTTC,CASSALSGTAGLYEQYF
TRBD2,NA,TRBJ2-2,TRBV7-3,TGTGCCAGCAAGAGCGGGGGGAACACCGGGGAGCTGTTTTTT,CASKSGGNTGELFF
NA,NA,TRBJ2-1,TRBV19,TGTGCCAGTAGTCTCCGGGGTTCCTCCTACAATGAGCAGTTCTTC,CASSLRGSSYNEQFF
NA,NA,TRBJ2-3,TRBV9,TGTGCCAGCAGCCTTTCCCGGACAGATACGCAGTATTTT,CASSLSRTDTQYF
TRBD2,NA,TRBJ2-1,TRBV7-2,TGTGCCAGCAGCTTAGGCTTACCTCTCCGGGGGGGCCATGAGCAGTTCTTC,CASSLGLPLRGGHEQFF
TRBD2,NA,TRBJ2-3,TRBV9,TGTGCCAGCAGCGTAGGAGTAGCGGGGAGGGCAGATACGCAGTATTTT,CASSVGVAGRADTQYF
NA,NA,TRBJ2-1,TRBV2,TGTGCCAGCAGTGTTTTGGCAGGGGTCCACAATGAGCAGTTCTTC,CASSVLAGVHNEQFF
TRBD1,NA,TRBJ2-3,TRBV2,TGTGCCAGCAGTGATAGGTTTTCGGGACAGGGAGTTGCAGATACGCAGTATTTT,CASSDRFSGQGVADTQYF
TRBD2,NA,TRBJ2-3,TRBV6-4,TGTGCCAGCAGTGACTCGGCTAGCGGGGAGGGCACAGATACGCAGTATTTT,CASSDSASGEGTDTQYF
TRBD1,NA,TRBJ2-6,TRBV4-3,TGCGCCAGCAGTGGACAGGCGGGCTCTGGGGCCAACGTCCTGACTTTC,CASSGQAGSGANVLTF
NA,NA,TRBJ1-1,TRBV6-1,TGTGCCAGCAGTGAAGCTGTCGGTGAGAACACTGAAGCTTTCTTT,CASSEAVGENTEAFF
NA,NA,TRBJ2-5,TRBV6-6,TGTGCCAGCAGTCCCCCCCGGGAGAACCAAGAGACCCAGTACTTC,CASSPPRENQETQYF
NA,NA,TRBJ1-1,TRBV4-2,TGTGCCAGCAGCCAAGGGACAGTGAACACTGAAGCTTTCTTT,CASSQGTVNTEAFF
TRBD1,once,TRBJ1-1,TRBV9,TGTGCCAGCAGCGCCGTCCCGGGACAGGGAATGAACACTGAAGCTTTCTTT,CASSAVPGQGMNTEAFF
NA,NA,TRBJ1-2,TRBV4-1,TGCGCCAGCAGCCTGTCCCCGGGCGCGGGAACTAACTATGGCTACACCTTC,CASSLSPGAGTNYGYTF
NA,NA,TRBJ1-1,TRBV7-9,TGTGCCAGCAGCTCCAGGACAGCTCCGAACACTGAAGCTTTCTTT,CASSSRTAPNTEAFF
TRBD2,NA,TRBJ2-5,TRBV5-4,TGTGCCAGCAGGGGGGAGGGCTACCCGCAAGAGACCCAGTACTTC,CASRGEGYPQETQYF
NA,NA,TRBJ1-1,TRBV29-1,TGCAGCGTTGAAGTCACGGGGAAGAAAGCTTTCTTT,CSVEVTGKKAFF
NA,NA,TRBJ2-3,TRBV1,TGCACCAGCAGCCAAGATAGGGTAGAACTAGCGGGGGTCACCGCGAGAGATACGCAGTATTTT,CTSSQDRVELAGVTARDTQYF
NA,NA,TRBJ1-4,TRBV7-9,TGTGCCAGCAGCTTAGGCAGGGGAGGGGGTGAAAAACTGTTTTTT,CASSLGRGGGEKLFF
NA,NA,TRBJ2-2,TRBV15,TGTGCCACCAGCAGAGATGGTAGCGGTTACAGGAACACCGGGGAGCTGTTTTTT,CATSRDGSGYRNTGELFF
TRBD1,NA,TRBJ1-6,TRBV5-1,TGCGCCAGCAGCTGGACAGGAGGGAATTCACCCCTCCACTTT,CASSWTGGNSPLHF